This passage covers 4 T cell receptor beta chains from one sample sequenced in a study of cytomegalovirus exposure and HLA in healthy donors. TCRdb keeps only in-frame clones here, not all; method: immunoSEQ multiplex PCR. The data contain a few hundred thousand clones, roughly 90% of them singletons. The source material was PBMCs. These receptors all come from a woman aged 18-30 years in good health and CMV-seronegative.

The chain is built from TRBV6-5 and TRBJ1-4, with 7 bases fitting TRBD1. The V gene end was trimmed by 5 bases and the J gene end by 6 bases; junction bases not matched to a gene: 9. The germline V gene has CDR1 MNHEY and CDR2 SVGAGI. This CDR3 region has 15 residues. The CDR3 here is CASSNRQGLDEKLFF. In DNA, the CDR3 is TGTGCCAGCAGTAACCGACAGGGTTTGGATGAAAAACTGTTTTTT.

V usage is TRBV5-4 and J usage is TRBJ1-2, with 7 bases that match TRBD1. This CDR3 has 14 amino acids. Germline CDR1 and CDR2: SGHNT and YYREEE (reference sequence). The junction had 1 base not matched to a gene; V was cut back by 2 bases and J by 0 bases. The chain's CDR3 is CASSFQGANYGYTF. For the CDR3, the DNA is TGTGCCAGCAGCTTCCAGGGGGCTAACTATGGCTACACCTTC.

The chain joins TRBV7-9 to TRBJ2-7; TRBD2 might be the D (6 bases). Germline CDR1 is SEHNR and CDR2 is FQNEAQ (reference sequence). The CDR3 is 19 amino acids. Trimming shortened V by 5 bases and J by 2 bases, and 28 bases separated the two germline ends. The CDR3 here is CASSPPQSRNIGSTYEQYF. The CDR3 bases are TGTGCCAGCAGCCCACCCCAGTCCCGTAATATCGGGAGTACCTACGAGCAGTACTTC.

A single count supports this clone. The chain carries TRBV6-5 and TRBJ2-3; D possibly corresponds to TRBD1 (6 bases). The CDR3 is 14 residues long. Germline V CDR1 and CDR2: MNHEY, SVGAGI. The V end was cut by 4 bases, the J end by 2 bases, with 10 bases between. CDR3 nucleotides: TGTGCCAGCAGTTCCGGACAGCCCACAGATACGCAGTATTTT. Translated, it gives CASSSGQPTDTQYF.